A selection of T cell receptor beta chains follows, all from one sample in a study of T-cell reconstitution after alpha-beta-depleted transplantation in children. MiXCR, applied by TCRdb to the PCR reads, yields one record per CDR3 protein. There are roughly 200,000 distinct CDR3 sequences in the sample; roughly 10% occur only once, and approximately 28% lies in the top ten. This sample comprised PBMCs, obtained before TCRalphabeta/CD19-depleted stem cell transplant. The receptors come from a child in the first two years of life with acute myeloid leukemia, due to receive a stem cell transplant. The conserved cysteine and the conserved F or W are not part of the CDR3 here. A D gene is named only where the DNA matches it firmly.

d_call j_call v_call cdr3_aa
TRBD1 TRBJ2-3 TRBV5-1 ASSSGTGVTDTQY
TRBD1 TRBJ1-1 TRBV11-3 ASSLGQGWTEAF
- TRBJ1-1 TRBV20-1 SAPREGQDTEAF
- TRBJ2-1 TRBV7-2 ASSLTRNEQF
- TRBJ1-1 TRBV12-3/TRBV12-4 ASSSRSGYTEAF
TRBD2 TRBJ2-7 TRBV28 ASSFPMGLAGSYEQY
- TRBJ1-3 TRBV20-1 SATQGSGGNTIY
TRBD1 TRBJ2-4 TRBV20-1 SARQGQNIQY
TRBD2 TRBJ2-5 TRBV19 ASSTLAGGGETQY
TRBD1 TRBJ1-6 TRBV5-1 ASRIGGDSPLH
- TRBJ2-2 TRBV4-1 ASSQERRGPLTGELF
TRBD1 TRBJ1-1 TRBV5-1 ASSTGDTEAF
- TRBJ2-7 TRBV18 ASSPGLSDEQY
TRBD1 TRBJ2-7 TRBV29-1 SVRGRTSEQY
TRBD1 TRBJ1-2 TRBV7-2 ASSPGQGLWGYT
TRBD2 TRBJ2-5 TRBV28 ASNQRGGSETQY
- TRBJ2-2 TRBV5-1 ASSFGGHTGELF
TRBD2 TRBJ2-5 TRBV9 ASSAGLAETQY
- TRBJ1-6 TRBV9 ASSVFLGEPTTPLH
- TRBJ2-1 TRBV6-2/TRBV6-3 ASSYKDYNEQF
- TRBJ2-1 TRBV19 ASSIGPSGFIEGEQF
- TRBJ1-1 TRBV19 ASSIPPNTEAF
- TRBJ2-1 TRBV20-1 SAGSTQGAGNEQF
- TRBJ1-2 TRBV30 AWSTGFYGYT
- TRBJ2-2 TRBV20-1 SAAPTNTGELF
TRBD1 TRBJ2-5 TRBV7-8 ASSGTGRETQY
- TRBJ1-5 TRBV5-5 ASSSGRASDQPQH
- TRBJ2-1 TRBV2 ASRDVASYNEQF
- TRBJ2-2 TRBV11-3 ASSRDTGELF
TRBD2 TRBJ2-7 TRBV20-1 SAMGTSGSYEQY
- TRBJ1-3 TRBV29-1 SVALLYGNTIY
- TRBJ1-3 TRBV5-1 ASSDGRTSGNTIY
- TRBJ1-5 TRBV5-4 ASSLDPGVPQH
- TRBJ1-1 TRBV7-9 ASSLTTGNTEAF
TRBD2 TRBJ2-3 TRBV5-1 ASSLTLAGGLSTDMQS
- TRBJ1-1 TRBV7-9 ASRDPGPNTEAF
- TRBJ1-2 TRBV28 ASTFLGYGYT
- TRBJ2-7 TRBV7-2 ASSLGPPGLYYEQC
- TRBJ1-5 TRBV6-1 ASSGGRNQPQH
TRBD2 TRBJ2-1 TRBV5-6 ASGPGTSGSDEQF
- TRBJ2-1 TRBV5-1 ASSMTTGAYNEQF
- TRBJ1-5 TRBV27 ASSGAGSNQPQH
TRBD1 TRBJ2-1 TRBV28 ASRLTGGAYNEQF
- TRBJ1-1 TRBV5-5 ASSLALLGGGTEAF
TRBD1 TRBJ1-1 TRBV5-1 ASSLGQGAWDTEAF
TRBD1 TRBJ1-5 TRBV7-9 ASSLDRVNQPQH
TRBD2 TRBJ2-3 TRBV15 ATSNRAGGSDTQY
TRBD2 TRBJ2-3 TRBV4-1 ASSRGDYPTTDTQY
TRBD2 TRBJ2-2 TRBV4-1 ASGGTSGIANTGELF
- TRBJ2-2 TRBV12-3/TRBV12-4 ASSFLAPGELF
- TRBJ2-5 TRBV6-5 ASSYSSAFGTQY
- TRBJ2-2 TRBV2 ASSLLTGNTGELF
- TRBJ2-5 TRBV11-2 ASSLIGGPQETQY
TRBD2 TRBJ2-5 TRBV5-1 ASSFNLAGRAETQY
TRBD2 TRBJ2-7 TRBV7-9 ASSSLAGGREQY